The 21 T cell receptor beta chains in this list originate from one sample, sequenced in a study of blood T cell repertoires in COVID-19. The assay was immunoSEQ multiplex PCR, and TCRdb's table has in-frame clones only and misses some. The sample shows hundreds of thousands of clones, approximately 83% of them seen only once. Sequencing was carried out using peripheral blood. All receptors derive from a woman aged 25 to 39 with COVID-19, enrolled during active disease.

This chain connects TRBV19 to TRBJ2-1, with TRBD2 matching 12 bases. The length of the CDR3 is 16 residues. V lost 2 bases, J lost 8 bases, and 7 bases stayed unmatched. Germline assignment: CDR1 LNHDA and CDR2 SQIVND (reference sequence). The CDR3 loop reads CASSITASGGVDEQFF. The CDR3 nucleotides read TGTGCCAGTAGTATAACGGCTAGCGGGGGGGTCGATGAGCAGTTCTTC.

The CDR3 spells CASSRQGANEQFF. The CDR3 DNA sequence: TGTGCCAGCAGTCGACAGGGGGCAAATGAGCAGTTCTTC. The chain couples TRBV27 to TRBJ2-1; 10 bases are shared with TRBD1. Unmatched junction bases numbered 2, after V lost 5 bases and J lost 7 bases. The germline V gene has CDR1 MNHEY and CDR2 SMNVEV (reference sequence). The CDR3 is made up of 13 amino acids.

The V and J genes are TRBV3-1 (or the pseudogene TRBV3-2) and TRBJ1-4; D perhaps matches TRBD1 (5 bases). Germline V gene data show CDR1 as LGHDT and CDR2 as YNNKEL (reference sequence). The CDR3 totals 13 residues. The germline V and J ends were trimmed by 0 bases and 8 bases, with 7 bases remaining between them. The CDR3 region has the DNA TGTGCCAGCAGCCAAGAGCGGGGGGAAAAACTGTTTTTT. Amino acids: CASSQERGEKLFF.

The chain combines TRBV5-4 with TRBJ1-1; 10 bases fit TRBD1. V gave up 0 bases and J gave up 0 bases; unmatched junction bases: 5. Per germline, CDR1 SGHNT and CDR2 YYREEE (reference sequence). This CDR3 contains 17 residues. CDR3 in amino acids: CASSLGGQGGMNTEAFF. The CDR3 nucleotides read TGTGCCAGCAGCTTGGGAGGACAGGGGGGAATGAACACTGAAGCTTTCTTT.

The chain links TRBV18 to TRBJ2-5; 7 bases match TRBD1. With V trimmed by 3 bases and J by 3 bases, 7 bases remained unmatched. Germline lookup yields CDR1 KGHSH and CDR2 LQKENI. The CDR3 loop spans 15 amino acids. CDR3 protein: CASSPASGQEETQYF. CDR3 in DNA: TGTGCCAGCTCACCGGCGTCCGGACAGGAAGAGACCCAGTACTTC. The full variable domain, completed using reference TRBV18 and TRBJ2-5, is NAGVMQNPRHLVRRRGQEARLRCSPMKGHSHVYWYRQLPEEGLKFMVYLQKENIIDESGMPKERFSAEFPKEGPSILRIQQVVRGDSAAYFCASSPASGQEETQYFGPGTRLLVL.

The rearrangement links TRBV7-8 to TRBJ2-5; TRBD2 matches 7 bases. Looked up from germline, CDR1 is SGHVS and CDR2 is FQNEAQ. This CDR3 has 13 amino acids. The V segment lost 10 bases and the J segment 5 bases; nucleotides outside the gene matches: 10. The CDR3 sequence is CATDGGRAETQYF. The CDR3, as DNA: TGTGCCACCGATGGGGGGAGGGCCGAGACCCAGTACTTC.

This clone has a handful of counts. The rearrangement uses TRBV11-3 and TRBJ2-1; 10 bases are shared with TRBD1. The CDR3 has 17 residues. J was trimmed by 9 bases and V by 0 bases; bases with no gene match: 11. Per germline, CDR1 SGHNT and CDR2 YENEEA. CDR3 amino acids: CASSLEGTGADGAEQFF. The CDR3 DNA sequence: TGTGCCAGCAGCTTAGAGGGGACAGGGGCCGATGGGGCTGAGCAGTTCTTC.

V is TRBV6-4 and J is TRBJ2-3, with TRBD1 identical over 8 bases. Germline values: CDR1 MRHNA, CDR2 SNTAGT. The CDR3 is 14 residues long. Unmatched junction bases numbered 4, after V lost 6 bases and J lost 2 bases. The chain's CDR3 is CASSRDRYTDTQYF. For the CDR3, the DNA is TGTGCCAGCAGCCGGGACAGGTACACAGATACGCAGTATTTT.

The V gene is TRBV11-1, the J gene TRBJ1-4; the match to TRBD1 covers 8 bases. The CDR3 consists of 14 residues. The germline V gene encodes CDR1 SGHAT and CDR2 FQDESV (reference sequence). V lost 4 bases and J lost 3; bases outside the gene matches: 1. The CDR3 coding sequence is TGTGCCAGCAGCTCGGGACAGGCTAATGAAAAACTGTTTTTT. It translates to CASSSGQANEKLFF. Full variable domain (outside the CDR3, taken from reference TRBV11-1 and TRBJ1-4): EAEVAQSPRYKITEKSQAVAFWCDPISGHATLYWYRQILGQGPELLVQFQDESVVDDSQLPKDRFSAERLKGVDSTLKIQPAELGDSAMYLCASSSGQANEKLFFGSGTQLSVL.

V usage is TRBV30 and J usage is TRBJ1-1; TRBD1 matches at 9 bases. The CDR3 is made up of 11 amino acids. With V trimmed by 4 bases and J by 10 bases, 4 bases remained unmatched. Per germline, CDR1 GTSNPN and CDR2 SVGIG (reference sequence). CDR3 DNA sequence: TGTGCCTGGATGACAGGGGGGCGAGCTTTCTTT. It translates to CAWMTGGRAFF.

CDR3: CASSLEGGMGGEKLFF. The CDR3 nucleotides are TGTGCCAGCAGCTTAGAGGGAGGGATGGGAGGTGAAAAACTGTTTTTT. The chain carries TRBV7-2 and TRBJ1-4, with no clear D. This CDR3 has 16 amino acids. Germline lookup yields CDR1 SGHTA and CDR2 FQGNSA. V was pared by 1 base and J by 7 bases, with 16 bases between.

The rearrangement joins TRBV4-3 to TRBJ1-6; a possible D gene is TRBD1 (6 bases). CDR1 and CDR2 (germline): LGHNA, YSLEER. V was trimmed by 4 bases and J by 7 bases, leaving 14 bases between them. The CDR3 is 15 residues long. CDR3 loop: CASSPKGVSNSPLHF. The DNA of the CDR3 is TGCGCCAGCAGCCCCAAGGGGGTGTCAAATTCACCCCTCCACTTT.

The chain is built from TRBV28 and TRBJ1-5, with a possible D match to TRBD1 (5 bases). Germline-derived CDR1 and CDR2 are MDHEN and SYDVKM. The length of the CDR3 is 15 residues. V was clipped by 6 bases and J by 4 bases, with 16 bases between them. CDR3 nucleotide sequence: TGTGCCAGCAGACACCTGGGGGGGGTTAATCAGCCCCAGCATTTT. Protein product: CASRHLGGVNQPQHF.

The chain recombines TRBV19 with TRBJ2-2, with a weak D call TRBD1 (7 bases). The CDR3 length is 14 residues. V was shortened by 8 bases and J by 7 bases, with 17 bases between the two germline ends. The V gene's germline CDR1 is LNHDA and CDR2 SQIVND (reference sequence). The CDR3 nucleotides read TGTGCCAGTTTATCCCAGGGGGGAAACGGGGAGCTGTTTTTT. Residues: CASLSQGGNGELFF.

The chain links TRBV19 to TRBJ2-6, with 8 bases that match TRBD1. The CDR3 sequence is 19 residues long. Trimming cost V 0 bases and J 4 bases; bases outside gene matches: 11. From germline, CDR1 is LNHDA and CDR2 SQIVND (reference sequence). This CDR3 is CASSIDRAGGVPGANVLTF. CDR3 DNA: TGTGCCAGTAGTATAGATCGGGCAGGGGGCGTCCCCGGGGCCAACGTCCTGACTTTC.

The chain carries TRBV9 and TRBJ1-1; tentative D call: TRBD1 (5 bases). The CDR3 consists of 13 residues. The ends were cut back, 4 bases at V and 6 bases at J, with 13 bases in the middle. Germline CDR1 and CDR2: SGDLS and YYNGEE. The CDR3 here is CASSPRDLPEAFF. CDR3 bases: TGTGCCAGCAGCCCCCGGGACTTACCTGAAGCTTTCTTT.

J is TRBJ2-3 and V is TRBV19; D not resolved. Per the germline V gene, CDR1 is LNHDA and CDR2 is SQIVND (reference sequence). Deletions cut 4 bases from V and 3 bases from J, with 11 bases between. The CDR3 is 14 residues long. The CDR3 here is CASSNRDYTDTQYF. Here the CDR3 DNA reads TGTGCCAGTAGTAACAGAGATTATACAGATACGCAGTATTTT.

This chain connects TRBV7-2 to TRBJ1-5; 10 bases fit TRBD1. There are 14 residues in the CDR3. With 6 bases clipped from V and 5 bases from J, the junction kept 4 bases outside the gene matches. Looked up from germline, CDR1 is SGHTA and CDR2 is FQGNSA. For the CDR3, the DNA is TGTGCCAGCAGTTATGGACAGGGGGATCAGCCCCAGCATTTT. Residues: CASSYGQGDQPQHF.

The CDR3 reads CASSYTGQQYEQYF. As DNA, the CDR3 is TGTGCCAGCTCCTACACGGGACAGCAGTACGAGCAGTACTTC. The rearrangement joins TRBV6-5 to TRBJ2-7, with TRBD1 identical over 7 bases. V lost 8 bases and J lost 4; bases outside the gene matches: 11. Looked up from germline, CDR1 is MNHEY and CDR2 is SVGAGI. The CDR3 sequence is 14 residues long.

The chain links TRBV25-1 to TRBJ1-2, with 7 bases matching TRBD1. The CDR3 has 13 amino acids. The germline V gene encodes CDR1 MGHDK and CDR2 SYGVNS. After removal of 3 bases from V and 4 bases from J, the junction contained 2 bases not matched to a gene. As DNA, the CDR3 is TGTGCCAGCAGTGAGGGACAGCCCTATGGCTACACCTTC. Translation gives CASSEGQPYGYTF.

The CDR3 DNA reads as TGTGCCAGCAGCCCCTTTGTTGGGGCGGCTGAAGCTTTCTTT. It translates to CASSPFVGAAEAFF. The chain recombines TRBV7-2 with TRBJ1-1, with D possibly TRBD1 on 5 matching bases. CDR1 SGHTA and CDR2 FQGNSA come from the germline V gene. V was cut by 5 bases and J by 6 bases, with 16 bases left in between. The CDR3 contains 14 residues.